The clone carrying this T cell receptor (beta chain) has at least ten counts. Antigen specificity is unknown. The data were obtained in a study of Graves' ophthalmopathy and Graves' hyperthyroidism. Clinical symptoms, serum thyroxine, TRAb, thyroid ultrasound and orbital computed tomography formed the basis of diagnosis. The CDR3 loop spans 17 amino acids. Between the trimmed V and J ends, which lost 4 bases and 3 bases, there was a span of 18 bases. The germline gives CDR1 SGHAT, CDR2 FQNNGV. Findings and limits, study-wide: An approximately 82% specificity and about 88% sensitivity were achieved by a 13-signature model that separated ophthalmopathy from stable hyperthyroidism. Sensitivity of under 71% and specificity of nearly 75% were achieved by the model that predicted ophthalmopathy progression.

TCR beta CDR3 regions were amplified from RNA transcripts. HTBI primers primed a first-round RT-PCR, and a second-round multiplex PCR followed. TCRdb re-called the multiplex PCR reads with MiXCR, one entry per CDR3 protein. The sample holds about 400,000 distinct CDR3 sequences, approximately 20% seen once. This clonotype originated in a woman aged 18-29 years with Graves' ophthalmopathy. The chain recombines TRBV11-2 with TRBJ2-2; D is unclear. Sequencing used peripheral blood. CDR3 DNA: TGTGCCAGCAGCTCCCCCTCGGGCTTTTCGGACACCGGGGAGCTGTTTTTT. Translating gives CASSSPSGFSDTGELFF.